This TCR beta chain appears in the sequencing data of a study of OX40 agonist ivuxolimab in advanced cancers. On the study more broadly: Patients got intravenous ivuxolimab at 0.01 to 10 mg/kg every 2 weeks. A mean age of around 66 years, range roughly 20 to 80, was recorded, and roughly 80% were male.

Germline trimming cut 11 bases from V and 1 base from J; bases unmatched to any gene: 9. CDR1 is SGHTA and CDR2 is FQGNSA in the germline V gene. There are 14 residues in the CDR3. Measured with immunoSEQ multiplex PCR; TCRdb has only the in-frame clones, and not every one. Found here are around 45,000 clones, about 90% of them singletons; the top ten hold 0.85% to 1.1%. This clone has more than one count but fewer than ten. Sampling times: baseline, cycle 4 day 1, cycle 7 day 1. The source material was CD4+ or CD8+ T cells sorted from blood, sampled in a trial of the OX40 agonist ivuxolimab. V gene TRBV7-2 combines with J gene TRBJ2-3; 7 bases fit TRBD2. The sequence was collected from an adult with an advanced solid tumor such as melanoma, head and neck, liver or kidney cancer. The chain's CDR3 is CASLWAGGTDTQYF. The CDR3 bases are TGTGCCTCCCTCTGGGCGGGAGGCACAGATACGCAGTATTTT.